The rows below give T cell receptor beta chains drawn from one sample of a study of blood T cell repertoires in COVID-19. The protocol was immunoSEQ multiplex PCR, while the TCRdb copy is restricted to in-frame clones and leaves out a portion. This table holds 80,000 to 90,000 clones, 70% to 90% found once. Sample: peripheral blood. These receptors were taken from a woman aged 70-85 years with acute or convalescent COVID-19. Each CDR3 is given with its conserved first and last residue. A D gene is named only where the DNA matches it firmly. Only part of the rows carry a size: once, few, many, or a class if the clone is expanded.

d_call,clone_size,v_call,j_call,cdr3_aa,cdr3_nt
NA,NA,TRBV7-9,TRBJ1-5,CASSLGSYSNQPQHF,TGTGCCAGCAGCTTAGGGAGTTATAGCAATCAGCCCCAGCATTTT
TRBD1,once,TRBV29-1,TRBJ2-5,CSVDRQGWETQYF,TGCAGCGTCGATAGACAGGGGTGGGAGACCCAGTACTTC
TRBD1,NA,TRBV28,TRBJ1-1,CASSLPTTGVNTEAFF,TGTGCCAGCAGTTTACCCACCACAGGGGTGAACACTGAAGCTTTCTTT
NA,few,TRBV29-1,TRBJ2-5,CSVGGGAQGQETQYF,TGCAGCGTTGGAGGTGGGGCGCAGGGTCAAGAGACCCAGTACTTC
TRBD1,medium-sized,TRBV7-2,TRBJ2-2,CASRDRGNTGELFF,TGTGCCAGCAGGGACAGGGGGAACACCGGGGAGCTGTTTTTT
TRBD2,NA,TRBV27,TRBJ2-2,CASRLGGDGGELFF,TGTGCCAGCCGCCTGGGGGGGGACGGCGGGGAGCTGTTTTTT
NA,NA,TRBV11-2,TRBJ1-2,CASSLDPGPYGYTF,TGTGCCAGCAGCTTAGATCCAGGGCCTTATGGCTACACCTTC
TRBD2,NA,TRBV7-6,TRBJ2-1,CASSLTSGRRNEQFF,TGTGCCAGCAGCTTAACTAGCGGGAGGAGGAATGAGCAGTTCTTC
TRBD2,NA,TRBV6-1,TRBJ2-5,CASSEGGLAGAGETQYF,TGTGCCAGCAGTGAAGGTGGACTAGCGGGAGCCGGGGAGACCCAGTACTTC
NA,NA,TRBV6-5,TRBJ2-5,CASRRTDHQETQYF,TGTGCCAGCAGACGGACAGACCACCAAGAGACCCAGTACTTC
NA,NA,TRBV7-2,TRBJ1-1,CASRLTGARAFF,TGTGCCAGCAGGCTGACAGGTGCGAGGGCTTTCTTT
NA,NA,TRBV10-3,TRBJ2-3,CAIRPSDRPSTDTQYF,TGTGCCATCAGGCCTTCGGACAGACCGAGCACAGATACGCAGTATTTT
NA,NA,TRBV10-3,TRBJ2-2,CAIRISQGGHTGELFF,TGTGCCATCAGGATCTCACAGGGTGGGCACACCGGGGAGCTGTTTTTT
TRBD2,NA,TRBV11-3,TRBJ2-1,CASSLAWGGDYNEQFF,TGTGCCAGCAGCTTAGCGTGGGGGGGTGACTACAATGAGCAGTTCTTC
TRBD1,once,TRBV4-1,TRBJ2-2,CASSRGQENTGELFF,TGCGCCAGCAGCCGGGGACAGGAGAACACCGGGGAGCTGTTTTTT
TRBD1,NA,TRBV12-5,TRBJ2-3,CASGLVPGQGMDTQYF,TGTGCTAGTGGTTTGGTCCCGGGACAGGGGATGGATACGCAGTATTTT
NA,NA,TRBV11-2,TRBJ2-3,CASSLVRVEGQYF,TGTGCCAGCAGCTTAGTCCGGGTGGAGGGGCAGTATTTT